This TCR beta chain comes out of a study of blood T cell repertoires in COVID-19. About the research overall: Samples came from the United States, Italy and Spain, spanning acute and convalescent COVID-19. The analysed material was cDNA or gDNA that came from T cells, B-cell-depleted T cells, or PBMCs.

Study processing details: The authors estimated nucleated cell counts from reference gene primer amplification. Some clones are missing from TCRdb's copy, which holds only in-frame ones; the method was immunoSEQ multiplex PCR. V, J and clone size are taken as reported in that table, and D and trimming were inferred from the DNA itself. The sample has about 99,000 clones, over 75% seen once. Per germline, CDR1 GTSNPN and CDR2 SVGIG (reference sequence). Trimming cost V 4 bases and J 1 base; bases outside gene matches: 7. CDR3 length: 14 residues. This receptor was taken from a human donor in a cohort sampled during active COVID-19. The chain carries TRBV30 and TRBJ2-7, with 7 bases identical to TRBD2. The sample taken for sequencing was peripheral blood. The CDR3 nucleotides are TGTGCCTGGACCGAGGGAGGGTGGTCCTACGAGCAGTACTTC. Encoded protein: CAWTEGGWSYEQYF. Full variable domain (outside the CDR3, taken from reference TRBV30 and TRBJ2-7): SQTIHQWPATLVQPVGSPLSLECTVEGTSNPNLYWYRQAAGRGLQLLFYSVGIGQISSEVPQNLSASRPQDRQFILSSKKLLLSDSGFYLCAWTEGGWSYEQYFGPGTRLTVT.